This T cell receptor (beta chain) was obtained from a study of T-cell reconstitution after alpha-beta-depleted transplantation in children. Unique molecular identifiers were used to barcode this TCRbeta library. Using its own MiXCR run on the PCR reads, TCRdb lists one record per CDR3 protein. The table lists some 500,000 distinct CDR3 sequences, approximately 20% of them singletons. Trimming removed 0 bases from V and 2 bases from J, with 14 bases in between. Looked up from germline, CDR1 is DFQATT and CDR2 is SNEGSKA (reference sequence). The CDR3 length is 15 residues. Specimen: PBMCs from the stem cell graft donor, collected from the stem cell graft. The sequence came from a human donor who donated a stem cell graft to a child with acute lymphoblastic leukemia. The rearrangement joins TRBV20-1 to TRBJ2-7; D uncertain. The CDR3 sequence is CSARDWDSVTYEQYF. The CDR3 coding sequence is TGCAGTGCTAGAGATTGGGATAGTGTGACCTACGAGCAGTACTTC.